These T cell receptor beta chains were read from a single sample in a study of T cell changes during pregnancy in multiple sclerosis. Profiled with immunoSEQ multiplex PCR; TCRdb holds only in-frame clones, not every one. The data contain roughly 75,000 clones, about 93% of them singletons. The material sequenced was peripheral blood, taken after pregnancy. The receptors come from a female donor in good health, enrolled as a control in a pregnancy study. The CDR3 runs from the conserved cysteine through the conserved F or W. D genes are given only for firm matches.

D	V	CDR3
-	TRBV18	CASSPLEGPYEQYF
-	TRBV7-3	CASSLSEGRDIFGNTIYF
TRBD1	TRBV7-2	CASSLVQGNGYGYTF
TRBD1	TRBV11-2	CASSLDFRRDRGMGTEAFF
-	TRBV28	CASSLGGMMGTEAFF
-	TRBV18	CASSPRQGGSYEQYF
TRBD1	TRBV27	CASSLYGTGVSTEAFF
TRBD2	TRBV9	CASSVGTGTTKDTQYF
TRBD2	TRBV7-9	CASSPSGILNEQFF
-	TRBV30	CAWSVGRYNEQFF
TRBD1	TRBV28	CASSTRQGGNQPQHF
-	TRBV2	CASNGRGNTEAFF
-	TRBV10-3	CAISESSEFRGTISYEQYF
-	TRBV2	CASRPRRGGPEKLFF
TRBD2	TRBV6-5	CASSPSGGPSYEQYF
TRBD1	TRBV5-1	CASSLGGQDEQYF
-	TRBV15	CATSRAGVRNNEQFF
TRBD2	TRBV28	CASLTSGPGRNEQFF
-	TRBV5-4	CASSPGVGLNQPQHF
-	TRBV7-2	CASSLLGENAGELFF
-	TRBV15	CATSRGTGVGSYEQYF
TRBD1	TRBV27	CASSTLTGVNTEAFF
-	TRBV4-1	CASSQDAGLRTDTQYF
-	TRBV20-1	CSASLGSRAFF
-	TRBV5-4	CASSLFGLGDTQYF
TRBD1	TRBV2	CASSERQGNGYTF
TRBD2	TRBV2	CASSEGLAGGPSRTDTQYF
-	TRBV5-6	CASSRDWENTGELFF
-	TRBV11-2	CASSLDSGWRNEQFF
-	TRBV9	CASSPPGGSLGYTF
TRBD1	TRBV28	CASSLAGQGKNEQYF
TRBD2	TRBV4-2	CASSQASGGLQETQYF
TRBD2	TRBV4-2	CASSSRSSGQETQYF
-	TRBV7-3	CASSFQRGEQYF
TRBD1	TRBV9	CASSAGQGWSPLHF
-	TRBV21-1	CKNGVAGGSPLREQYF
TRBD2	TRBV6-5	CASSYGKLAGETQYF
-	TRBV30	CAWSAGHGEKLFF
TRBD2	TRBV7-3	CASSLSGGEQFF
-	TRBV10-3	CAISSKREPGANVLTF
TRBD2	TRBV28	CASSFRLRLAGWTDTQYF
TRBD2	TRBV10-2	CAIPGGSGANVLTF
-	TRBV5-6	CASSLFSGPYNEQFF
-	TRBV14	CASSQAQGALGTQYF
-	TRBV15	CATSRSGGTIYNEQFF
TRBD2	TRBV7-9	CASSLNSGGPSSYEQYF